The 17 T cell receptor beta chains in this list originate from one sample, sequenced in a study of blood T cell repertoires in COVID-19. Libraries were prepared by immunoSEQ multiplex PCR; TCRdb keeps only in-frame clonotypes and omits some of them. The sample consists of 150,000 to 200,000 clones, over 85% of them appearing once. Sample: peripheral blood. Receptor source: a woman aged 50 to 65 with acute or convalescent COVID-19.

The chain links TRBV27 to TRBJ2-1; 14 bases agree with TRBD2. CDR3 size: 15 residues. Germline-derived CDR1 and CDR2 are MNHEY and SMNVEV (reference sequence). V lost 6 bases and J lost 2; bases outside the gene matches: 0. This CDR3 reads CASRTSGRAYNEQFF. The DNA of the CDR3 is TGTGCCAGCAGGACTAGCGGGAGGGCCTACAATGAGCAGTTCTTC.

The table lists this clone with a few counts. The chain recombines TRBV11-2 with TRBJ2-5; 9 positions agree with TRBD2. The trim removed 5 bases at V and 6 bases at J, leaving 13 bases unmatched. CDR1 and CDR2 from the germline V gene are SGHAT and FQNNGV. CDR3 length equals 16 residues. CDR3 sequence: CASSLAGGGRVKTQYF. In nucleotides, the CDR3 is TGTGCCAGCAGCCTCGCCGGAGGCGGGAGGGTGAAGACCCAGTACTTC.

The CDR3 is CASSFGGGGYTF. The DNA for the CDR3 is TGTGCCAGCAGCTTCGGCGGCGGTGGCTACACCTTC. The rearrangement uses TRBV7-8 and TRBJ1-2; D unresolved. Germline loops: CDR1 SGHVS, CDR2 FQNEAQ. CDR3 length equals 12 residues. V lost 3 bases and J lost 7, with 9 bases in between.

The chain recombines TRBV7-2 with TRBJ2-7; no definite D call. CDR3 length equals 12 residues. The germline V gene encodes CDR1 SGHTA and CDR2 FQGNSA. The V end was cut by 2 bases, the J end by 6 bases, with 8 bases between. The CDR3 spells CASSLMVGEQYF. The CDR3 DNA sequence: TGTGCCAGCAGCTTAATGGTCGGCGAGCAGTACTTC.

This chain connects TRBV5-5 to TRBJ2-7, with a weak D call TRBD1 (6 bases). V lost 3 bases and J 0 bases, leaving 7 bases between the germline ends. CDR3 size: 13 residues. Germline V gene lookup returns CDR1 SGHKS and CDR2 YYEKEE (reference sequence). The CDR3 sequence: CASSWDISYEQYF. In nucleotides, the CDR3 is TGTGCCAGCAGCTGGGACATCTCCTACGAGCAGTACTTC.

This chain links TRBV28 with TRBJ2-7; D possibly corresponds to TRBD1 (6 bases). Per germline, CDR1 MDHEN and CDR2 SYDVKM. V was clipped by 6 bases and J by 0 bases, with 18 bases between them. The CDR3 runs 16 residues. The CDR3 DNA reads TGTGCCAGCAGATCCCCCGGTCACAGGGTCTCCTACGAGCAGTACTTC. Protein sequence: CASRSPGHRVSYEQYF.

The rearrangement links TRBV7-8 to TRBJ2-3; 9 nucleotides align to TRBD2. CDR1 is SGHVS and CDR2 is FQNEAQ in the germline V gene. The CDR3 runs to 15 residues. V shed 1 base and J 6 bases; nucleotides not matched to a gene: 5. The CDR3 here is CASSLVGTSIDTQYF. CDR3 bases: TGTGCCAGCAGCTTAGTAGGGACTAGCATTGATACGCAGTATTTT.

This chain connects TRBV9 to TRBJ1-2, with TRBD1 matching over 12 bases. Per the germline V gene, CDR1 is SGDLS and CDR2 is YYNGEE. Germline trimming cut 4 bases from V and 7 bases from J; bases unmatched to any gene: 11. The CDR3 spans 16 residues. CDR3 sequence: CASSPRGDRGPSGYTF. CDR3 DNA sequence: TGTGCCAGCAGCCCCCGGGGGGACAGGGGGCCGAGTGGCTACACCTTC.

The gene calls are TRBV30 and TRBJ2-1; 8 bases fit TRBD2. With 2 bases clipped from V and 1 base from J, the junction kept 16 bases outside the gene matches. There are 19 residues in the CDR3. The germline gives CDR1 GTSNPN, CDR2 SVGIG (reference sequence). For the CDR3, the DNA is TGTGCCTGGAGTAAAAGCAGCGGGAGTGGGTTAAGGTCCTACAATGAGCAGTTCTTC. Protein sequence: CAWSKSSGSGLRSYNEQFF.

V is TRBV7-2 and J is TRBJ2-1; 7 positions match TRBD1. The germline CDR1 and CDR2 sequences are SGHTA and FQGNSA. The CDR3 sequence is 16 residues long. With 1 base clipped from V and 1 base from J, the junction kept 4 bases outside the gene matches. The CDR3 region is CASSLEGTVSYNEQFF. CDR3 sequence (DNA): TGTGCCAGCAGCTTAGAGGGGACAGTTTCCTACAATGAGCAGTTCTTC. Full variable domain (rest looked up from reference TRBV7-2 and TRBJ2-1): GAGVSQSPSNKVTEKGKDVELRCDPISGHTALYWYRQSLGQGLEFLIYFQGNSAPDKSGLPSDRFSAERTGGSVSTLTIQRTQQEDSAVYLCASSLEGTVSYNEQFFGPGTRLTVL.

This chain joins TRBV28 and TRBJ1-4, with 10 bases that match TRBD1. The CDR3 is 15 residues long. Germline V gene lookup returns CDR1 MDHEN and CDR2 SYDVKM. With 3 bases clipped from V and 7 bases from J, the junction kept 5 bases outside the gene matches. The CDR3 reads CASSLKTGGGEKLFF. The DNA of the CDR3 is TGTGCCAGCAGTTTGAAGACAGGGGGCGGTGAAAAACTGTTTTTT.

Here the CDR3 reads CASSARGTSGGVRDTQYF. The CDR3, as DNA: TGTGCCAGCAGCGCGCGAGGGACTAGCGGGGGAGTTAGGGATACGCAGTATTTT. The chain joins TRBV7-9 to TRBJ2-3; 14 positions match TRBD2. This CDR3 region has 18 residues. Per the germline V gene, CDR1 is SEHNR and CDR2 is FQNEAQ (reference sequence). Trimming cost V 5 bases and J 6 bases; bases outside gene matches: 13.

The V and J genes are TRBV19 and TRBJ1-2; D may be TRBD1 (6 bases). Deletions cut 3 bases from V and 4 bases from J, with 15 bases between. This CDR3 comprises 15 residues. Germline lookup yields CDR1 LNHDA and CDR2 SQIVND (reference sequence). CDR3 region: CASSIGQGTIYGYTF. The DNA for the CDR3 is TGTGCCAGTAGTATCGGGCAGGGGACCATCTATGGCTACACCTTC.

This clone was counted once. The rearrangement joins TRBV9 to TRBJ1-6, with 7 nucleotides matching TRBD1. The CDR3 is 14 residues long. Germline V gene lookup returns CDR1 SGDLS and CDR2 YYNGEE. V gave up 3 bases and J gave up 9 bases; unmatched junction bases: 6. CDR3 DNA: TGTGCCAGCAGCGAGGGGGCGGTTCGTTCACCCCTCCACTTT. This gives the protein CASSEGAVRSPLHF.

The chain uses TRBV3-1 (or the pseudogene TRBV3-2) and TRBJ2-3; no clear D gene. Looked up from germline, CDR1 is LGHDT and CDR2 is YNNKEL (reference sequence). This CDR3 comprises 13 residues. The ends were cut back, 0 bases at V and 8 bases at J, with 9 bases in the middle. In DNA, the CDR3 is TGTGCCAGCAGCCAAGAACCCCGCGGTACGCAGTATTTT. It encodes CASSQEPRGTQYF.

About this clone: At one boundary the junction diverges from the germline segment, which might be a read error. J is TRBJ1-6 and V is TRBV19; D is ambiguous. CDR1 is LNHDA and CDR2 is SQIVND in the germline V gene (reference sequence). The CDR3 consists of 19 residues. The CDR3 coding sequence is TGTGCCAGTAGGATAGGATGTTTTGGGCAGGCCCTCTATAATTCACCCCTCCACTTT. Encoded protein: CASRIGCFGQALYNSPLHF.

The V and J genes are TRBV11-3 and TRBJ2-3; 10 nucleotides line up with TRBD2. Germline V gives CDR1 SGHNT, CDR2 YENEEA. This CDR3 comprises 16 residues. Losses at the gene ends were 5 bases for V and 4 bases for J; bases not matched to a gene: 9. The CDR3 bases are TGTGCCAGCAGCCTGGTGAGCGGGGGGGCGGCAGATACGCAGTATTTT. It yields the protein CASSLVSGGAADTQYF.